One sample yielded the 14 T cell receptor beta chains listed below, sequenced in a study of shared clonotypes between healthy human individuals. It was CD45RO-negative cells, positively selected for CCR7, that made up naive CD8 cells, with terminally differentiated effector memory CD45RA+ cells excluded. Produced via immunoSEQ multiplex PCR; TCRdb's table is partial and in-frame only. The table lists 660,000 or so clones, roughly 96% of them singletons, with about 0.12% in the top ten. Sequencing was carried out using naive CD8+ T cells sorted from blood. The receptors originated from a woman aged 25-40 years in good health.

The chain combines TRBV19 with TRBJ1-5; tentative D call: TRBD1 (5 bases). The germline V gene has CDR1 LNHDA and CDR2 SQIVND (reference sequence). The CDR3 sequence is 14 residues long. V was cut by 8 bases and J by 3 bases, with 14 bases left in between. CDR3 bases: TGTGCCAGTCTTGGCGGGGGGTACAATCAGCCCCAGCATTTT. As protein: CASLGGGYNQPQHF.

This rearrangement joins TRBV29-1 to TRBJ2-1; 9 bases agree with TRBD1. This CDR3 comprises 14 residues. Germline values: CDR1 SQVTM, CDR2 ANQGSEA. V trimming: 7 bases; J trimming: 4 bases; junction bases outside the gene matches: 8. The CDR3 region is CSASGQGRYNEQFF. The CDR3 DNA reads as TGCAGCGCATCGGGACAGGGCAGATACAATGAGCAGTTCTTC.

CDR3 sequence: CASSPSGPEQYF. Here the CDR3 DNA reads TGCGCCAGCAGCCCCTCCGGGCCCGAGCAGTACTTC. This rearrangement joins TRBV5-1 to TRBJ2-7; D unclear. In germline, CDR1 is SGHRS, CDR2 YFSETQ. V shed 4 bases and J shed 6 bases, with 11 bases lying between them. This CDR3 region has 12 residues.

The table lists this clone with a few counts. This rearrangement joins TRBV25-1 to TRBJ1-1; the D gene is possibly TRBD1 (5 bases). Germline V CDR1 and CDR2: MGHDK, SYGVNS. The CDR3 covers 16 residues. V was shortened by 1 base and J by 0 bases, with 12 bases between the two germline ends. In DNA, the CDR3 is TGTGCCAGCAGTGAATGGTCGGGGGGACTGAACACTGAAGCTTTCTTT. Translated: CASSEWSGGLNTEAFF. Filled out from reference TRBV25-1 and TRBJ1-1, the complete variable domain reads EADIYQTPRYLVIGTGKKITLECSQTMGHDKMYWYQQDPGMELHLIHYSYGVNSTEKGDLSSESTVSRIRTEHFPLTLESARPSHTSQYLCASSEWSGGLNTEAFFGQGTRLTVV.

The chain has TRBV29-1 and TRBJ2-7, with 10 bases fitting TRBD1. The junction had 6 bases not matched to a gene; V was cut back by 3 bases and J by 4 bases. Per the germline V gene, CDR1 is SQVTM and CDR2 is ANQGSEA. The CDR3 extends over 14 amino acids. In nucleotides, the CDR3 is TGCAGCGTTGAGCTGGGACAGGGGACGTACGAGCAGTACTTC. Translating it yields CSVELGQGTYEQYF.

The chain couples TRBV5-6 to TRBJ1-1; possibly TRBD1 for D (6 bases). Germline values: CDR1 SGHDT, CDR2 YYEEEE. The V end lost 2 bases, the J end lost 7 bases, and 21 bases lay between the germline ends. The CDR3 contains 16 residues. CDR3 nucleotide sequence: TGTGCCAGCAGCTTTTTTATCGTGTCTGGACAGCTTGAAGCTTTCTTT. This translates into CASSFFIVSGQLEAFF.

The rearrangement joins TRBV5-4 to TRBJ1-1, with D perhaps matching TRBD1 (6 bases). Germline V CDR1 and CDR2: SGHNT, YYREEE (reference sequence). V was cut by 2 bases and J by 5 bases, with 10 bases left in between. The CDR3 runs to 13 residues. This CDR3 reads CASSFGGPTEAFF. DNA for the CDR3: TGTGCCAGCAGCTTTGGGGGGCCGACTGAAGCTTTCTTT.

As regards this clone: Within the sample, other DNA sequences also encode this same CDR3. The chain has TRBV27 and TRBJ2-7; no clear D gene. The germline V and J ends were trimmed by 8 bases and 3 bases, with 5 bases remaining between them. This CDR3 has 10 residues. CDR1 is MNHEY, CDR2 SMNVEV, per germline (reference sequence). The CDR3 bases are TGTGCCAGCGGAGACTACGAGCAGTACTTC. Its protein is CASGDYEQYF.

Note on this clone: Other DNA sequences within the sample encode an identical CDR3. The chain links TRBV9 to TRBJ2-3; the D is unclear. Germline V gives CDR1 SGDLS, CDR2 YYNGEE. The V and J ends lost 0 bases and 1 base respectively, with 3 bases between them. CDR3 length equals 13 residues. The CDR3 nucleotides are TGTGCCAGCAGCGTAGTGGGCACAGATACGCAGTATTTT. It translates to CASSVVGTDTQYF.

V is TRBV28 and J is TRBJ2-3; 9 positions agree with TRBD2. V was clipped by 5 bases and J by 0 bases; unmatched bases: 6. Germline CDR1 is MDHEN and CDR2 is SYDVKM. CDR3 length: 16 residues. This CDR3 is CASSKLSGSSTDTQYF. CDR3 sequence (DNA): TGTGCCAGCAGTAAACTTAGCGGGAGCAGCACAGATACGCAGTATTTT.

The chain links TRBV27 to TRBJ2-3; D remains ambiguous. The CDR3 has 13 amino acids. The ends were cut back, 6 bases at V and 0 bases at J, with 7 bases in the middle. Looked up from germline, CDR1 is MNHEY and CDR2 is SMNVEV (reference sequence). The CDR3 protein is CASRPGSTDTQYF. The CDR3 DNA follows: TGTGCCAGCAGACCGGGCAGCACAGATACGCAGTATTTT.

This clone was seen a single time. V usage is TRBV9 and J usage is TRBJ2-1; 7 bases fit TRBD2. The germline V gene encodes CDR1 SGDLS and CDR2 YYNGEE. This CDR3 comprises 15 residues. The V gene end was trimmed by 2 bases and the J gene end by 3 bases; junction bases not matched to a gene: 5. The CDR3 loop is CASSVVGDYYNEQFF. The CDR3 DNA follows: TGTGCCAGCAGCGTCGTGGGGGACTACTACAATGAGCAGTTCTTC.

The gene calls are TRBV5-6 and TRBJ2-1; tentative D call: TRBD2 (6 bases). V lost 1 base and J lost 5, with 16 bases in between. The CDR3 is made up of 16 amino acids. The germline V gene encodes CDR1 SGHDT and CDR2 YYEEEE. The CDR3 bases are TGTGCCAGCAGCTTGTATGGCGGGACCGAGAACAATGAGCAGTTCTTC. Translation: CASSLYGGTENNEQFF. Complete variable domain (other parts from reference TRBV5-6 and TRBJ2-1): DAGVTQSPTHLIKTRGQQVTLRCSPKSGHDTVSWYQQALGQGPQFIFQYYEEEERQRGNFPDRFSGHQFPNYSSELNVNALLLGDSALYLCASSLYGGTENNEQFFGPGTRLTVL.

V and J are TRBV28 and TRBJ2-3; 7 bases line up with TRBD1. The CDR3 consists of 15 residues. V lost 5 bases to trimming and J lost 0 bases; unmatched junction nucleotides: 5. CDR1 is MDHEN, CDR2 SYDVKM, per germline. CDR3 amino acids: CASSNTGVSTDTQYF. In DNA, the CDR3 is TGTGCCAGCAGTAATACAGGGGTAAGCACAGATACGCAGTATTTT.